The present TCR beta chain was sequenced within a study of identifying expanded T cells in peripheral blood. The data were produced by immunoSEQ multiplex PCR, yet TCRdb's version contains in-frame clones alone and is incomplete. There are tens of thousands of clones in the sample; approximately 91% occur only once, and approximately 2.6% lies in the top ten. CDR3 length: 14 amino acids. Germline CDR1 and CDR2: MDHEN and SYDVKM. Deletions cut 5 bases from V and 5 bases from J, with 13 bases between. This clonotype originated in a person between 18 and 70 years old in good health. Sequences were obtained from blood. The chain carries TRBV28 and TRBJ1-5; D might be TRBD1 (5 bases). In DNA, the CDR3 is TGTGCCAGCAGTGTACTGCAGGGTTATCAGCCCCAGCATTTT. Residues: CASSVLQGYQPQHF.